Only a few counts were recorded for the clone carrying this T cell receptor (beta chain). The data were taken from a study of blood T cell repertoires in COVID-19. Sequenced by immunoSEQ multiplex PCR; TCRdb stores in-frame clones only, minus some. The profile shows around 170,000 clones, more than 75% of them singletons. The CDR3 runs to 12 residues. Germline V gives CDR1 LNHDA, CDR2 SQIVND (reference sequence). The V segment lost 6 bases and the J segment 8 bases; nucleotides outside the gene matches: 6. Specimen: peripheral blood. This receptor was obtained from a man in his sixties with COVID-19, enrolled during active disease. The chain uses TRBV19 and TRBJ1-1; 7 bases align to TRBD1. The CDR3 loop reads CASSTGAAEAFF. The CDR3 DNA reads TGTGCCAGTAGCACAGGGGCGGCGGAAGCTTTCTTT.